This paragraph covers one T cell receptor (beta chain) sequence. This receptor's antigen is unknown. Base quality data are lacking; no much larger clone is found one base away. The sample is drawn from a study of blood T cell repertoires in COVID-19 (dated by TCRdb to 2020 to 2021). Looking at the study overall: Samples covering the acute and convalescent phases of COVID-19 were provided by collaborators in the United States, Italy and Spain. The prospective study material was composed of cDNA or gDNA derived from T cells, B-cell-depleted T cells, or PBMCs. Subjects who had been exposed to COVID-19, were actively infected with it, or had recovered from it provided the deeply sampled blood TCRbeta repertoires that made up the dataset. The repertoires were released in a freely available public database intended as a resource for research on the immune response to SARS-CoV-2. Samples came from the ongoing ImmuneRACE study (first 160 participants) plus 1,254 subjects from 6 global collaborators. Nearly every sample came with metadata listing a de-identified subject ID, COVID-19 status, age in years and sex. HLA class I and class II types, where available, came from metadata supplied by the sample provider rather than from assay-based typing.

V sheds 0 bases and J sheds 0 bases, leaving 17 bases between their ends. CDR1 MGHRA and CDR2 YSYEKL were looked up in the germline V gene. Including the terminal cysteine and phenylalanine, the CDR3 comprises 19 residues. Here the CDR3 DNA is all that survives: 57 bases in frame from base 1. General study outcomes and caveats: The amount of clinical and demographic metadata varied by source and participant and was provided uncurated.

TCRbeta CDR3 regions were amplified from genomic DNA using the immunoSEQ Assay, a bias-controlled multiplex PCR. As for how the authors treated the data: The number of nucleated cells in each sample was estimated from the amplification of reference gene primers within the assay. To quantify the absolute abundance of each unique TCRbeta CDR3 rearrangement, sequence reads were collapsed and filtered. Productive Simpson clonality was computed per sample as the square root of Simpson's diversity index over productive rearrangements. TCRdb took this table from immuneACCESS and kept in-frame rearrangements with V and J called. Such tables lack part of the clones; where checked against another copy, unresolved V genes explain under half of the gap, and the rest is unexplained. D and trimming were read from the DNA, whereas the V and J calls and clone size are those reported in that table. The sample table shows about 68,000 clones, and 75% to 90% are seen once. Around 8.7% of the sample rests with the top ten.

Whole blood was collected in K2EDTA tubes by collaborating institutions according to the institutions' own protocols. For TCRbeta analysis, collaborators shipped samples in one of three forms: frozen whole blood, isolated PBMCs, or DNA extracted from either of those sample types. The chain joins TRBV4-1 to TRBJ2-2, and possibly TRBD1, on 5 matching bases. The source is a man in his fifties with active COVID-19. Sequencing was carried out using peripheral blood. The DNA reads TGCGCCAGCAGCCAAGATCCCAGAGCAAGGGGCCCGAACACCGGGGAGCTGTTTTTT. The translation is CASSQDPRARGPNTGELFF.